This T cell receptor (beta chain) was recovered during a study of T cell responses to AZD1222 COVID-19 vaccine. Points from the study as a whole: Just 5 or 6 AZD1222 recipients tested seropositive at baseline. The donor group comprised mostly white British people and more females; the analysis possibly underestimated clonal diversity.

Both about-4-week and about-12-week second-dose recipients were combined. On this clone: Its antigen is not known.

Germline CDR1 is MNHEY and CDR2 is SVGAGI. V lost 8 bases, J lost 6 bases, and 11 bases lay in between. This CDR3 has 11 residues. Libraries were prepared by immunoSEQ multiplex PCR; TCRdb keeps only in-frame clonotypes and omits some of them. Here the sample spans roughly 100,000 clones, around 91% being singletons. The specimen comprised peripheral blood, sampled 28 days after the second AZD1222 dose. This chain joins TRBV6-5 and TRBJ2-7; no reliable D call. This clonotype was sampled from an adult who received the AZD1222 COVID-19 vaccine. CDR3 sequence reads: CASSLGGEQYF. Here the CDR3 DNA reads TGTGCCAGCTCCTTAGGCGGCGAGCAGTACTTC.